This T cell receptor beta chain is from a study of T cells in Graves' hyperthyroidism and ophthalmopathy. The CDR3 is 14 amino acids. V was trimmed by 0 bases and J by 3 bases, leaving 9 bases between them. In germline, CDR1 is SGHTS, CDR2 YDEGEE. In this sample, this clonotype turned up many times. RNA transcripts were the template for amplifying TCR beta CDR3 regions. During a first-round RT-PCR of the TCR CDR3, the HTBI primer set was used. From the multiplex PCR reads, TCRdb called clonotypes with MiXCR, one entry per CDR3 protein. The table shows approximately 530,000 distinct CDR3 sequences, with over 15% occurring only once. Patients aged 18 to 65 had newly diagnosed hyperthyroidism that had lasted under 2 months. Diagnosing involved the use of clinical symptoms, serum thyroxine and TRAb, thyroid ultrasound and orbital computed tomography.

V and J are TRBV5-8 and TRBJ2-5, with TRBD1 as a possible D gene (5 bases). The receptor's source is a woman between 18 and 29 years old with Graves' hyperthyroidism. Specimen: blood. CDR3 sequence (DNA): TGTGCCAGCAGCTTGGCCGCCAGGGAAGAGACCCAGTACTTC. Translating it yields CASSLAAREETQYF.